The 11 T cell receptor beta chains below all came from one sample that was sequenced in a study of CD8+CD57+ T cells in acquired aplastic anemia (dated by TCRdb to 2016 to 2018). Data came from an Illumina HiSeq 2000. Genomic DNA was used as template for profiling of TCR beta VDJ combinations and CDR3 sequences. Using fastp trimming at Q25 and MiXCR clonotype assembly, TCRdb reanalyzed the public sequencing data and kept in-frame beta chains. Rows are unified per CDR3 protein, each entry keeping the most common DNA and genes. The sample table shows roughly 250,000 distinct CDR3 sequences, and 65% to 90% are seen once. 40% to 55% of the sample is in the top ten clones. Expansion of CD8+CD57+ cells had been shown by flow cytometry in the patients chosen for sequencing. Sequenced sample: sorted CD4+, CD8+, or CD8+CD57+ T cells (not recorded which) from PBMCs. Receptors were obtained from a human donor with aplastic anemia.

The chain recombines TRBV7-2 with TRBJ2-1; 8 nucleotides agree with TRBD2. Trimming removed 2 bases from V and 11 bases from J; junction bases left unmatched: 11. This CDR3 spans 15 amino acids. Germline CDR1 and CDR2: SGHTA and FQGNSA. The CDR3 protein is CASSLTGGAYTQQFF. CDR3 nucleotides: TGTGCCAGCAGCTTAACGGGAGGGGCCTATACGCAGCAGTTCTTC.

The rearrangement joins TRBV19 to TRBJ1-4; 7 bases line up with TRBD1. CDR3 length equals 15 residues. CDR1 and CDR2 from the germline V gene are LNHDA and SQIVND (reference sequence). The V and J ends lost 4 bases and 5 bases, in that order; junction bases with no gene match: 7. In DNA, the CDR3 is TGTGCCAGTAGTAAGACGCACAGGGGAAATGAAAAACTGTTTTTT. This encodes CASSKTHRGNEKLFF.

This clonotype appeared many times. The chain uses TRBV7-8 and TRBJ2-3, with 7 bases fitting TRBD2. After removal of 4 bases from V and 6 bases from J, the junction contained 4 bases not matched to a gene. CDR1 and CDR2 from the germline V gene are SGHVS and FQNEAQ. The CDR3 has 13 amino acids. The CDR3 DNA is TGTGCCAGCAGCTCGGGAGGTCCCGATACGCAGTATTTT. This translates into CASSSGGPDTQYF.

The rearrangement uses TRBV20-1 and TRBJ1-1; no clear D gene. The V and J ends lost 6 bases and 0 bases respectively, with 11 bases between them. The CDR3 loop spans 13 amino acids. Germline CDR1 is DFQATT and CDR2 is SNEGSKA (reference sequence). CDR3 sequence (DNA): TGCAGTGCCGCTCCGGGTCTGAACACTGAAGCTTTCTTT. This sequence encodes CSAAPGLNTEAFF.

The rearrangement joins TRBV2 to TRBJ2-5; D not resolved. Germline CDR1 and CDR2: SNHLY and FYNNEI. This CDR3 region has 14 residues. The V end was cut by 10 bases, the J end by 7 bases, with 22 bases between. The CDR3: CATSDGSKHATQYF. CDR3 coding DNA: TGTGCCACCAGCGACGGCAGCAAGCATGCGACCCAGTACTTC.

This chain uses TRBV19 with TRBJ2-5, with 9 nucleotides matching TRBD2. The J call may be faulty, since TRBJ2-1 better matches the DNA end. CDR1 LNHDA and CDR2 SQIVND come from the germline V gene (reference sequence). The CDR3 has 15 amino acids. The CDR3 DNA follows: TGTGCCAGTAGTATAGCTAGCGGGGCATACAAGAAGCAGTTCTTC. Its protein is CASSIASGAYKKQFF.

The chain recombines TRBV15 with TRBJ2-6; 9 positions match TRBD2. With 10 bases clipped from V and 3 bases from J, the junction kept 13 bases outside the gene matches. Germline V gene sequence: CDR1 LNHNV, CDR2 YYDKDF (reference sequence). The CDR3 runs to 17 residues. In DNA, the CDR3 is TGTGCCAGCACCCGCGGGAGGGTACCCTATGGGGCCAACGTCCTGACTTTC. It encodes CASTRGRVPYGANVLTF.

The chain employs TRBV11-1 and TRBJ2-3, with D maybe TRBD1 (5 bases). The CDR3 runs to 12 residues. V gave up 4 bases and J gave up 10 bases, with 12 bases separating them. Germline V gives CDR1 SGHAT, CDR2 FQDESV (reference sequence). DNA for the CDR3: TGTGCCAGCAGCTCAGGGCTAACAGCGCAGTATTTT. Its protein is CASSSGLTAQYF.

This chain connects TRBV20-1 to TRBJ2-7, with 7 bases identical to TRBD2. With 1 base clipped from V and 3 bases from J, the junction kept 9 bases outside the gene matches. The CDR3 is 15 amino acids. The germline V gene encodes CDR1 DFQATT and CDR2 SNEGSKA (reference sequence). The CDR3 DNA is TGCAGTGCTAGAGGGGCGGGAGCTGCACTCTACGAGCAGTACGTC. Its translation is CSARGAGAALYEQYV.

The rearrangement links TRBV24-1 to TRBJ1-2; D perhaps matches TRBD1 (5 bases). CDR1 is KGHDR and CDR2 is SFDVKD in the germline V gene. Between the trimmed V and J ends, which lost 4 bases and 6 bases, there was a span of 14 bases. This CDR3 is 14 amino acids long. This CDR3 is CATSDPGLEHGYTF. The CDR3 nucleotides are TGTGCCACCAGTGACCCGGGACTTGAGCATGGCTACACCTTC.

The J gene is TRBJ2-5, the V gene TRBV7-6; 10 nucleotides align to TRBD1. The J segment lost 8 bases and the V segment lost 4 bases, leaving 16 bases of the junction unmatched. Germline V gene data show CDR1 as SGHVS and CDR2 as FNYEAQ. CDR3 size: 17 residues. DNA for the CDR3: TGTGCCAGCAGCTCTGACAGGGGGCTATCACCCCTCCACACCCAGTACTTC. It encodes CASSSDRGLSPLHTQYF. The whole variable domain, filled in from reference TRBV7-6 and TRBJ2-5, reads GAGVSQSPRYKVTKRGQDVALRCDPISGHVSLYWYRQALGQGPEFLTYFNYEAQQDKSGLPNDRFSAERPEGSISTLTIQRTEQRDSAMYRCASSSDRGLSPLHTQYFGPGTRLLVL.